This entry is about one T cell receptor (beta chain). No antigen is known for it. The record originates from a study of follicular helper T cells after annual influenza vaccination. Whole-study results and caveats: Most later recoveries of Day 7 ICOS+CD38+ clones were ICOS-CD38- cTfh.

Regarding time point: 2013-2014 season, 7 days after vaccination. Measured with immunoSEQ multiplex PCR; TCRdb has only the in-frame clones, and not every one. The data show approximately 5,000 clones, about nine tenths seen once. Germline V gene lookup returns CDR1 SGHDN and CDR2 FVKESK. Trimming took off 4 bases at V and 0 bases at J, with 7 bases between the two ends. This CDR3 spans 14 amino acids. The rearrangement links TRBV14 to TRBJ1-3, with D possibly TRBD1 on 6 matching bases. The sequence was collected from an adult who received the influenza vaccine. The sequencing here drew on CXCR5+ CD38- circulating T follicular helper cells from blood, taken 7 days after influenza vaccination. The subset is: circulating Tfh, non-naive CD4+CXCR5+PD-1+ (ICOS+CD38+ or ICOS-CD38-). CDR3 DNA: TGTGCCAGCAGCCCGGGACACTCTGGAAACACCATATATTTT. Protein: CASSPGHSGNTIYF.